The next 12 T cell receptor beta chains were all read from a single sample in a study of T cell responses to AZD1222 COVID-19 vaccine. Sequencing used immunoSEQ multiplex PCR; TCRdb keeps in-frame clones, though not all of them. This sample has tens of thousands of clones, with roughly 90% found just once. Sample: peripheral blood, taken on day 0 of AZD1222 vaccination. Source of these receptors: an adult in good health.

The rearrangement uses TRBV5-6 and TRBJ1-2; no clear D gene. The V end lost 4 bases, the J end lost 5 bases, and 15 bases lay between the germline ends. The CDR3 spans 14 residues. Per the germline V gene, CDR1 is SGHDT and CDR2 is YYEEEE. CDR3: CASSDTDGWYGYTF. The DNA for the CDR3 is TGTGCCAGCAGCGACACAGACGGTTGGTATGGCTACACCTTC.

In this sample, this clone turned up once. The CDR3 sequence: CSVEGTGVGYGYTF. The DNA of the CDR3 is TGCAGCGTTGAGGGTACAGGGGTCGGGTATGGCTACACCTTC. The chain couples TRBV29-1 to TRBJ1-2; 7 bases map to TRBD1. Germline values: CDR1 SQVTM, CDR2 ANQGSEA. The CDR3 is made up of 14 amino acids. After removal of 3 bases from V and 5 bases from J, the junction contained 9 bases not matched to a gene. Using reference TRBV29-1 and TRBJ1-2 for the parts outside the CDR3, the full variable domain is SAVISQKPSRDICQRGTSLTIQCQVDSQVTMMFWYRQQPGQSLTLIATANQGSEATYESGFVIDKFPISRPNLTFSTLTVSNMSPEDSSIYLCSVEGTGVGYGYTFGSGTRLTVV.

The rearrangement links TRBV30 to TRBJ2-5; unclear D gene. V lost 0 bases to trimming and J lost 4 bases, with 15 bases between them. Germline CDR1 and CDR2: GTSNPN and SVGIG (reference sequence). The CDR3 covers 15 residues. The DNA of the CDR3 is TGTGCCTGGAGTGTACTTGGGATTGTTCGAGAGACCCAGTACTTC. This translates into CAWSVLGIVRETQYF.

DNA for the CDR3: TGTGCCAGCTCACCCCGGGCCCGGAACGACTTTAGCACGTTCTTC. It yields the protein CASSPRARNDFSTFF. The chain is built from TRBV18 and TRBJ2-1, with unresolved D. The V gene lost 3 bases and the J gene lost 15 bases, with 24 bases spanning the gap. CDR3 length: 15 amino acids. Germline V lookup: CDR1 KGHSH, CDR2 LQKENI. Full variable domain (missing parts from reference TRBV18 and TRBJ2-1): NAGVMQNPRHLVRRRGQEARLRCSPMKGHSHVYWYRQLPEEGLKFMVYLQKENIIDESGMPKERFSAEFPKEGPSILRIQQVVRGDSAAYFCASSPRARNDFSTFFGPGTRLTVL.

This chain joins TRBV10-3 and TRBJ1-2, with a tentative D call TRBD1 (5 bases). Germline lookup yields CDR1 ENHRY and CDR2 SYGVKD. The CDR3 extends over 14 amino acids. Trimming took 6 bases from V and 4 from J, leaving 15 bases between them. The CDR3 DNA sequence: TGTGCCATCAGCTATGCCGGGGCCAGCTATGGCTACACCTTC. Translating gives CAISYAGASYGYTF.

This clone showed up just once. V usage is TRBV20-1 and J usage is TRBJ2-1; D possibly uses TRBD1 or TRBD2 (5 bases each). Trimming left V 3 bases short and J 4 bases short, with 10 bases between. This CDR3 has 13 residues. Germline CDR1 is DFQATT and CDR2 is SNEGSKA (reference sequence). CDR3 loop: CSASRDQYNEQFF. CDR3 nucleotide sequence: TGCAGTGCTAGTCGGGACCAGTACAATGAGCAGTTCTTC.

The V gene is TRBV7-9, the J gene TRBJ1-2; D gene uncertain. Trimming left V 1 base short and J 3 bases short, with 9 bases between. Germline V CDR1 and CDR2: SEHNR, FQNEAQ (reference sequence). This CDR3 region has 14 residues. For the CDR3, the DNA is TGTGCCAGCAGCTTAGTTCCAGATGACTATGGCTACACCTTC. This gives the protein CASSLVPDDYGYTF.

The chain links TRBV12-3 or TRBV12-4 to TRBJ1-5; D is unresolved. The CDR3 is 13 amino acids. The V gene lost 3 bases and the J gene lost 5 bases, with 8 bases spanning the gap. CDR3 sequence reads: CASSFNGDQPQHF. Here the CDR3 DNA reads TGTGCCAGCAGTTTTAACGGTGATCAGCCCCAGCATTTT.

The chain employs TRBV7-2 and TRBJ2-7; maybe TRBD1 (6 bases). Trimming took 5 bases from V and 3 from J, leaving 14 bases between them. The CDR3 contains 14 residues. Germline CDR1 SGHTA, CDR2 FQGNSA. DNA for the CDR3: TGTGCCAGCAGCCTTACGACAGGCCGCTACGAGCAGTACTTC. This codes for CASSLTTGRYEQYF.

CDR3 bases: TGCAGTGCTAGTGGGACTAGCGGGGGACGGTCGAACACCGGGGAGCTGTTTTTT. As protein: CSASGTSGGRSNTGELFF. The chain joins TRBV20-1 to TRBJ2-2; 14 bases map to TRBD2. Germline V gives CDR1 DFQATT, CDR2 SNEGSKA (reference sequence). V dropped 3 bases and J dropped 0; count of bases not matched to a gene: 6. The CDR3 has 18 amino acids.

This chain uses TRBV6-1 with TRBJ1-6, with 10 positions matching TRBD1. Trimming cost V 1 base and J 9 bases; bases outside gene matches: 6. The germline V gene has CDR1 MNHNS and CDR2 SASEGT. This CDR3 is built from 16 residues. The CDR3 DNA is TGTGCCAGCAGTGAAGAAGACTGGGACAGGGGTTCACCCCTCCACTTT. As protein: CASSEEDWDRGSPLHF.

This chain links TRBV5-1 with TRBJ1-1; D is unresolved. Trimming shortened V by 0 bases and J by 1 base, and 7 bases separated the two germline ends. CDR3 length: 14 residues. Germline CDR1 reads SGHRS; CDR2 reads YFSETQ. CDR3 amino acids: CASSLDFQNTEAFF. The CDR3 DNA is TGCGCCAGCAGCTTGGATTTTCAGAACACTGAAGCTTTCTTT.